This T cell receptor (beta chain) stems from a study of persistence of HIV-infected CD4 T cells. Germline values: CDR1 ENHRY, CDR2 SYGVKD. The CDR3 is 17 residues long. The V and J ends lost 5 bases and 3 bases, in that order; junction bases with no gene match: 12. Overall study findings and caveats: Rare CMV-responding cells carrying HIV-1 proviruses were not analyzed separately for TCR.

Anti-CD3/anti-CD28 beads served as a nonspecific positive control stimulus. Responding CD4+ T cells were sorted by upregulation of both CD40 ligand and CD69. The immunoSEQ assay was version 4, run in survey mode. Sequencing used immunoSEQ multiplex PCR; TCRdb keeps in-frame clones, though not all of them. The table has 45,000 or so clones, 88% seen once. Concerning this clone: Antigen specificity is unknown.

This chain uses TRBV10-3 with TRBJ2-2; TRBD2 matches at 7 bases. The sequencing used CD4+ T cells sorted from PBMCs after roughly 20-hour stimulation, collected from a patient who received antiretroviral therapy. This TCR was recovered from an adult woman with HIV who was CMV-seropositive. The CDR3 spells CAISPGRLADDTGELFF. CDR3 nucleotide sequence: TGTGCCATCAGTCCCGGCCGACTAGCCGATGACACCGGGGAGCTGTTTTTT.